These 30 T cell receptor beta chains came from one sample sequenced in a study of cytomegalovirus exposure and HLA in healthy donors. The primer mix had 60 Vbeta and 13 Jbeta primers. Libraries were prepared by immunoSEQ multiplex PCR; TCRdb keeps only in-frame clonotypes and omits some of them. The data show some 200,000 clones, 82% seen once. The specimen sequenced was PBMCs. All receptors come from a woman in her thirties or forties in good health and CMV-seronegative.

The chain has TRBV4-1 and TRBJ1-4; no clear D gene. V lost 0 bases and J lost 0, with 5 bases in between. This CDR3 contains 15 residues. CDR1 and CDR2 (germline): MGHRA, YSYEKL. The CDR3 protein is CASSQDVATNEKLFF. Written as DNA, the CDR3 is TGCGCCAGCAGCCAAGACGTAGCAACTAATGAAAAACTGTTTTTT.

The V and J genes are TRBV19 and TRBJ2-3; 8 bases fit TRBD1. There are 15 residues in the CDR3. Germline lookup yields CDR1 LNHDA and CDR2 SQIVND (reference sequence). Trimming at V came to 3 bases and at J to 1 base, leaving 3 bases not matched to a gene. CDR3 sequence: CASSMGRGRTDTQYF. The CDR3, as DNA: TGTGCCAGTAGTATGGGCAGGGGGCGCACAGATACGCAGTATTTT.

The rearrangement uses TRBV18 and TRBJ1-3; D not resolved. The CDR3 spans 14 residues. Germline-derived CDR1 and CDR2 are KGHSH and LQKENI. Trimming removed 3 bases from V and 0 bases from J, with 6 bases in between. The CDR3 nucleotides read TGTGCCAGCTCACCCCGGAGCTCTGGAAACACCATATATTTT. It yields the protein CASSPRSSGNTIYF.

The chain uses TRBV9 and TRBJ2-1; tentatively, D is TRBD1 (6 bases). CDR1 is SGDLS, CDR2 YYNGEE, per germline. The CDR3 has 13 amino acids. The V and J ends lost 4 bases and 10 bases respectively, with 15 bases between them. CDR3 sequence reads: CASSPSGGVEQFF. CDR3 DNA: TGTGCCAGCAGCCCCAGTGGGGGCGTCGAGCAGTTCTTC.

The CDR3: CASSYSPGQIYGYTF. For the CDR3, the DNA is TGTGCCAGCAGTTACTCACCGGGACAGATCTATGGCTACACCTTC. This chain links TRBV6-6 with TRBJ1-2; 7 bases match TRBD1. Germline trimming cut 0 bases from V and 4 bases from J; bases unmatched to any gene: 5. CDR3 length: 15 amino acids. Germline-derived CDR1 and CDR2 are MNHNY and SVGAGI (reference sequence).

V and J are TRBV30 and TRBJ2-3; D remains unclear. The germline V gene encodes CDR1 GTSNPN and CDR2 SVGIG (reference sequence). The CDR3 is 10 residues long. With 5 bases removed from V and 6 bases from J, the gap between germline ends came to 6 bases. CDR3 region: CAWASDTQYF. The CDR3 DNA is TGTGCCTGGGCGTCGGATACGCAGTATTTT.

The chain combines TRBV11-1 with TRBJ1-1; TRBD1 is a possible D gene (5 bases). Germline CDR1 is SGHAT and CDR2 is FQDESV (reference sequence). The length of the CDR3 is 16 residues. Trimming stripped 0 bases from V and 0 bases from J, with 11 bases between. CDR3: CASSLAAQGLNTEAFF. The CDR3 region has the DNA TGTGCCAGCAGCTTAGCAGCTCAGGGTTTGAACACTGAAGCTTTCTTT.

The V gene is TRBV6-1, the J gene TRBJ1-1, with D perhaps TRBD1 (6 bases). The CDR3 loop spans 14 amino acids. The germline V gene encodes CDR1 MNHNS and CDR2 SASEGT. Trimming took 6 bases from V and 3 from J, leaving 14 bases between them. DNA of the CDR3: TGTGCCAGCAGAAGCCAACAGGGACACACTGAAGCTTTCTTT. Its translation: CASRSQQGHTEAFF.

This clone was detected only a few times. The chain has TRBV2 and TRBJ1-2; D is unclear. The V end was cut by 0 bases, the J end by 1 base, with 6 bases between. The CDR3 has 14 amino acids. The germline CDR1 and CDR2 sequences are SNHLY and FYNNEI. This CDR3 reads CASSEARSNYGYTF. CDR3 DNA sequence: TGTGCCAGCAGTGAAGCACGCAGTAACTATGGCTACACCTTC.

The chain has TRBV28 and TRBJ2-5; 9 bases line up with TRBD1. Germline lookup yields CDR1 MDHEN and CDR2 SYDVKM. Losses at the gene ends were 6 bases for V and 5 bases for J; bases not matched to a gene: 4. The CDR3 spans 13 residues. The CDR3 loop reads CASSLGQGETQYF. CDR3 DNA sequence: TGTGCCAGCAGCCTTGGACAGGGGGAGACCCAGTACTTC.

The chain couples TRBV5-8 to TRBJ2-5; TRBD1 is a possible D gene (6 bases). This CDR3 has 15 residues. From germline, CDR1 is SGHTS and CDR2 YDEGEE. Deletions cut 4 bases from V and 3 bases from J, with 16 bases between. The CDR3 is CASSPTGTRKETQYF. CDR3 sequence (DNA): TGTGCCAGCAGCCCAACCGGGACACGGAAAGAGACCCAGTACTTC.

This chain uses TRBV6-6 with TRBJ2-5; 7 bases agree with TRBD2. The CDR3 is made up of 14 amino acids. The germline gives CDR1 MNHNY, CDR2 SVGAGI (reference sequence). J gave up 5 bases and V 3 bases, and 6 bases lay outside the gene matches. The CDR3 protein is CASSYPGGIETQYF. The CDR3 DNA reads as TGTGCCAGCAGTTATCCGGGGGGAATTGAGACCCAGTACTTC.

This chain connects TRBV4-1 to TRBJ1-1, with D uncertain. The CDR3 has 13 amino acids. The V and J ends lost 3 bases and 0 bases respectively, with 5 bases between them. Germline V gene data show CDR1 as MGHRA and CDR2 as YSYEKL. CDR3: CASSHSVNTEAFF. Here the CDR3 DNA reads TGCGCCAGCAGCCATTCCGTGAACACTGAAGCTTTCTTT.

This sequence joins TRBV7-6 and TRBJ2-1, with D possibly being TRBD2 (6 bases). The CDR3 runs to 14 residues. CDR1 and CDR2 from the germline V gene are SGHVS and FNYEAQ. The V end lost 1 base, the J end lost 7 bases, and 11 bases lay between the germline ends. CDR3 in DNA: TGTGCCAGCAGCTTAGATCTTGGGGGGAATGAGCAGTTCTTC. Translation gives CASSLDLGGNEQFF.

For the CDR3, the DNA is TGTGCCAGCAGTTTTCTGGGACTAGCGGGGGACATTCAGTACTTC. It yields the protein CASSFLGLAGDIQYF. The chain recombines TRBV28 with TRBJ2-4; 14 positions agree with TRBD2. This CDR3 has 15 residues. Germline loops: CDR1 MDHEN, CDR2 SYDVKM. Trimming at V came to 3 bases and at J to 8 bases, leaving 3 bases not matched to a gene.

The chain is built from TRBV5-1 and TRBJ2-7, with TRBD2 as a possible D gene (5 bases). The CDR3 consists of 15 residues. V was cut by 3 bases and J by 1 base, with 14 bases left in between. Per the germline V gene, CDR1 is SGHRS and CDR2 is YFSETQ. The CDR3 is CASSWTREGSYEQYF. DNA of the CDR3: TGCGCCAGCAGCTGGACCCGCGAGGGATCCTACGAGCAGTACTTC.

V gene TRBV6-6 combines with J gene TRBJ1-6; tentatively, D is TRBD1 (6 bases). Trimming took off 6 bases at V and 7 bases at J, with 13 bases between the two ends. The V gene's germline CDR1 is MNHNY and CDR2 SVGAGI (reference sequence). This CDR3 is 14 amino acids long. The CDR3 DNA reads TGTGCCAGCAGAGTACAGGGACAAAATTCACCCCTCCACTTT. Its translation: CASRVQGQNSPLHF.

The chain recombines TRBV6-5 with TRBJ2-7; a weak D match, TRBD1 (6 bases). The CDR3 sequence is 13 residues long. Germline values: CDR1 MNHEY, CDR2 SVGAGI. With 6 bases removed from V and 3 bases from J, the gap between germline ends came to 12 bases. Written as DNA, the CDR3 is TGTGCCAGCAGCTACACAGGGATCTACGAGCAGTACTTC. It codes for CASSYTGIYEQYF.

The chain couples TRBV7-8 to TRBJ1-5, with 7 bases lining up with TRBD1. The V gene's germline CDR1 is SGHVS and CDR2 FQNEAQ. CDR3 length: 13 residues. The ends lost 5 bases at V and 7 bases at J; junction bases unmatched: 5. CDR3 nucleotide sequence: TGTGCCAGCAGCCGGGACAGATTACAGCCCCAGCATTTT. Translated: CASSRDRLQPQHF. The full variable domain, its missing parts supplied by reference TRBV7-8 and TRBJ1-5, is GAGVSQSPRYKVAKRGQDVALRCDPISGHVSLFWYQQALGQGPEFLTYFQNEAQLDKSGLPSDRFFAERPEGSVSTLKIQRTQQEDSAVYLCASSRDRLQPQHFGDGTRLSIL.

The chain recombines TRBV4-2 with TRBJ2-5, with a possible D match to TRBD1 (6 bases). The V gene's germline CDR1 is LGHNA and CDR2 YNFKEQ. The CDR3 contains 13 residues. V shed 5 bases and J shed 5 bases, with 12 bases lying between them. The CDR3 DNA is TGTGCCAGCAGCGACACTAGGGGGGAGACCCAGTACTTC. This encodes CASSDTRGETQYF.

The sample holds a few counts of this clone. J is TRBJ1-1 and V is TRBV4-2; 7 bases match TRBD1. CDR1 LGHNA and CDR2 YNFKEQ come from the germline V gene. The CDR3 loop spans 14 amino acids. J lost 3 bases, V lost 3 bases, and 4 bases had no gene match. In nucleotides, the CDR3 is TGTGCCAGCAGCCAGACAGGGATGGACACTGAAGCTTTCTTT. Translation: CASSQTGMDTEAFF.

This chain joins TRBV13 and TRBJ2-5, with 8 bases that match TRBD1. This CDR3 spans 14 amino acids. CDR1 is PRHDT, CDR2 FYEKMQ, per germline (reference sequence). J was trimmed by 5 bases and V by 7 bases; bases with no gene match: 9. The CDR3 spells CASNDRGVEETQYF. CDR3 sequence (DNA): TGTGCCAGCAACGACAGGGGCGTGGAGGAGACCCAGTACTTC. The full variable domain, in which reference TRBV13 and TRBJ2-5 provide the parts outside the CDR3, is AAGVIQSPRHLIKEKRETATLKCYPIPRHDTVYWYQQGPGQDPQFLISFYEKMQSDKGSIPDRFSAQQFSDYHSELNMSSLELGDSALYFCASNDRGVEETQYFGPGTRLLVL.

The V and J genes are TRBV7-9 and TRBJ2-1; the match to TRBD1 covers 8 bases. V lost 6 bases to trimming and J lost 4 bases; unmatched junction nucleotides: 8. This CDR3 region has 15 residues. CDR1 and CDR2 from the germline V gene are SEHNR and FQNEAQ (reference sequence). This chain's CDR3 is CASSTGQGLYNEQFF. CDR3 DNA sequence: TGTGCCAGCAGTACCGGACAGGGATTGTACAATGAGCAGTTCTTC.

V gene TRBV5-1 combines with J gene TRBJ2-3, with 7 positions matching TRBD2. This CDR3 is built from 14 residues. The trim removed 0 bases at V and 4 bases at J, leaving 2 bases unmatched. Germline V lookup: CDR1 SGHRS, CDR2 YFSETQ. CDR3 amino acids: CASSLVGGADTQYF. As DNA, the CDR3 is TGCGCCAGCAGCTTGGTGGGGGGGGCAGATACGCAGTATTTT. Full variable domain (remainder filled in from reference TRBV5-1 and TRBJ2-3): KAGVTQTPRYLIKTRGQQVTLSCSPISGHRSVSWYQQTPGQGLQFLFEYFSETQRNKGNFPGRFSGRQFSNSRSEMNVSTLELGDSALYLCASSLVGGADTQYFGPGTRLTVL.

This sequence joins TRBV6-4 and TRBJ2-1; TRBD2 matches at 8 bases. This CDR3 comprises 18 residues. Germline CDR1 MRHNA, CDR2 SNTAGT. The junction had 19 bases not matched to a gene; V was cut back by 4 bases and J by 8 bases. CDR3 protein: CASSARGGGLAPPDEQFF. Here the CDR3 DNA reads TGTGCCAGCAGTGCTAGGGGTGGTGGACTAGCCCCCCCGGATGAGCAGTTCTTC.

V and J are TRBV2 and TRBJ2-3, with D uncertain. The CDR3 is 14 amino acids. V lost 3 bases, J lost 2 bases, and 9 bases lay in between. CDR1 SNHLY and CDR2 FYNNEI come from the germline V gene. The DNA of the CDR3 is TGTGCCAGCAGTGACAGGCAATACACAGATACGCAGTATTTT. Protein: CASSDRQYTDTQYF.

The genes are TRBV4-2 and TRBJ1-1; D unresolved. Trimming left V 0 bases short and J 1 base short, with 6 bases between. This CDR3 is built from 14 residues. The germline CDR1 and CDR2 sequences are LGHNA and YNFKEQ. CDR3 DNA sequence: TGTGCCAGCAGCCAAGAGTCTACGAACACTGAAGCTTTCTTT. Translation gives CASSQESTNTEAFF.

V and J are TRBV11-1 and TRBJ2-6, with 10 nucleotides matching TRBD1. V shed 7 bases and J 1 base; nucleotides not matched to a gene: 7. The CDR3 length is 17 residues. In germline, CDR1 is SGHAT, CDR2 FQDESV (reference sequence). CDR3 sequence: CASTSGTGVSGANVLTF. The CDR3 DNA reads TGTGCCAGCACTTCCGGGACAGGGGTTTCTGGGGCCAACGTCCTGACTTTC.

This chain connects TRBV29-1 to TRBJ1-2; D uncertain. Germline values: CDR1 SQVTM, CDR2 ANQGSEA. V was pared by 4 bases and J by 2 bases, with 8 bases between. CDR3 size: 12 residues. The CDR3 loop reads CSVVGANYGYTF. The CDR3 DNA reads TGCAGCGTTGTTGGAGCAAACTATGGCTACACCTTC. The full variable domain, completed using reference TRBV29-1 and TRBJ1-2, is SAVISQKPSRDICQRGTSLTIQCQVDSQVTMMFWYRQQPGQSLTLIATANQGSEATYESGFVIDKFPISRPNLTFSTLTVSNMSPEDSSIYLCSVVGANYGYTFGSGTRLTVV.

The table lists this clone with a count of one. The CDR3 sequence is CASRTGGAGNQPQHF. In nucleotides, the CDR3 is TGTGCCAGCAGGACAGGGGGCGCAGGCAATCAGCCCCAGCATTTT. The V call is TRBV6-6, the J call TRBJ1-5, with 10 bases identical to TRBD1. The CDR3 is 15 amino acids. With 6 bases clipped from V and 2 bases from J, the junction kept 4 bases outside the gene matches. The germline V gene encodes CDR1 MNHNY and CDR2 SVGAGI (reference sequence).